The 27 T cell receptor beta chains below were found in one sample sequenced in a study of siplizumab effects on memory and regulatory T cells. Assay used: immunoSEQ multiplex PCR; TCRdb lists only in-frame clones, some missing. The data show 60,000 to 70,000 clones, with around 90% seen just once and about 1.5% held by the top ten. Sequences were obtained from Tregs sorted from blood. The receptors shown here come from a human donor in good health.

V gene TRBV27 combines with J gene TRBJ1-1, with D possibly matching TRBD1 (5 bases). The CDR3 loop spans 14 amino acids. V lost 5 bases and J lost 4, with 14 bases in between. In germline, CDR1 is MNHEY, CDR2 SMNVEV (reference sequence). DNA for the CDR3: TGTGCCAGCAGTCCCCGGTCGGGGGGCACTGAAGCTTTCTTT. It codes for CASSPRSGGTEAFF.

The chain employs TRBV18 and TRBJ1-1; D is unclear. V lost 6 bases and J 1 base, leaving 9 bases between the germline ends. The germline gives CDR1 KGHSH, CDR2 LQKENI. The CDR3 has 13 residues. The CDR3 bases are TGTGCCAGCTCCCCGCGAGGGAACACTGAAGCTTTCTTT. It translates to CASSPRGNTEAFF. The variable domain in full, with the rest retrieved from reference TRBV18 and TRBJ1-1, is NAGVMQNPRHLVRRRGQEARLRCSPMKGHSHVYWYRQLPEEGLKFMVYLQKENIIDESGMPKERFSAEFPKEGPSILRIQQVVRGDSAAYFCASSPRGNTEAFFGQGTRLTVV.

The chain carries TRBV6-1 and TRBJ1-2; 7 bases agree with TRBD1. Trimming took 1 base from V and 7 from J; bases not matched to a gene: 3. Germline loops: CDR1 MNHNS, CDR2 SASEGT. CDR3 size: 13 residues. CDR3 amino acids: CASSEDRGFGYTF. The CDR3 nucleotides read TGTGCCAGCAGTGAAGACAGGGGATTTGGCTACACCTTC.

The chain is built from TRBV6-6 and TRBJ1-5, with D unresolved. Per germline, CDR1 MNHNY and CDR2 SVGAGI (reference sequence). Between the trimmed V and J ends, which lost 4 bases and 3 bases, there was a span of 13 bases. The CDR3 sequence is 15 residues long. CDR3 DNA sequence: TGTGCCAGCAGTTTCGTCGGACCGATCAATCAGCCCCAGCATTTT. This sequence encodes CASSFVGPINQPQHF.

The V call is TRBV7-9, the J call TRBJ2-3, with 9 bases lining up with TRBD2. The trim removed 5 bases at V and 4 bases at J, leaving 4 bases unmatched. CDR1 SEHNR and CDR2 FQNEAQ come from the germline V gene (reference sequence). This CDR3 contains 14 residues. The CDR3 nucleotides read TGTGCCAGCAGCGTGGGACTAGCAGCAGATACGCAGTATTTT. Its protein is CASSVGLAADTQYF.

Turning to this clone: This CDR3 is also generated by other DNA sequences in the sample. V is TRBV5-1 and J is TRBJ2-5, with D hard to call. From germline, CDR1 is SGHRS and CDR2 YFSETQ. There are 11 residues in the CDR3. V gave up 0 bases and J gave up 3 bases, with 0 bases separating them. CDR3 sequence reads: CASSLEETQYF. The CDR3 region has the DNA TGCGCCAGCAGCTTGGAAGAGACCCAGTACTTC. Complete variable domain (other parts from reference TRBV5-1 and TRBJ2-5): KAGVTQTPRYLIKTRGQQVTLSCSPISGHRSVSWYQQTPGQGLQFLFEYFSETQRNKGNFPGRFSGRQFSNSRSEMNVSTLELGDSALYLCASSLEETQYFGPGTRLLVL.

In the case of this clone: At one boundary the junction diverges from the germline segment, which might be a read error. The V and J genes are TRBV4-1 and TRBJ2-6, with 8 bases lining up with TRBD1. Germline assignment: CDR1 MGHRA and CDR2 YSYEKL. This CDR3 spans 19 amino acids. CDR3: CASSQVFEAGGSRANVLTF. As DNA, the CDR3 is TGCGCCAGCAGCCAAGTATTCGAGGCAGGGGGCTCTAGGGCCAACGTCCTGACTTTC.

The genes are TRBV19 and TRBJ1-3; 7 bases line up with TRBD1. Germline V gene lookup returns CDR1 LNHDA and CDR2 SQIVND (reference sequence). This CDR3 comprises 14 residues. The V segment lost 4 bases and the J segment 4 bases; nucleotides outside the gene matches: 4. Here the CDR3 DNA reads TGTGCCAGTAGTACGACAGGGAACGGAAACACCATATATTTT. As protein: CASSTTGNGNTIYF.

The chain carries TRBV5-1 and TRBJ2-3; D gene unclear. Trimming took 3 bases from V and 2 from J, leaving 4 bases between them. The CDR3 has 12 amino acids. Germline CDR1 reads SGHRS; CDR2 reads YFSETQ. DNA of the CDR3: TGCGCCAGCAGCTACCCCACAGATACGCAGTATTTT. The encoded protein is CASSYPTDTQYF. The variable domain in full, with the rest retrieved from reference TRBV5-1 and TRBJ2-3, is KAGVTQTPRYLIKTRGQQVTLSCSPISGHRSVSWYQQTPGQGLQFLFEYFSETQRNKGNFPGRFSGRQFSNSRSEMNVSTLELGDSALYLCASSYPTDTQYFGPGTRLTVL.

In this sample, this clone turned up once. J is TRBJ1-1 and V is TRBV6-5, with a weak D call TRBD1 (5 bases). Trimming removed 4 bases from V and 8 bases from J, with 8 bases in between. This CDR3 region has 11 residues. Germline CDR1 MNHEY, CDR2 SVGAGI. CDR3 sequence reads: CASSWRGEAFF. CDR3 bases: TGTGCCAGCAGTTGGAGGGGCGAAGCTTTCTTT.

V and J are TRBV5-6 and TRBJ2-7; 12 bases map to TRBD1. This CDR3 contains 19 residues. CDR1 is SGHDT and CDR2 is YYEEEE in the germline V gene. V was pared by 4 bases and J by 6 bases, with 20 bases of the junction left unmatched. CDR3 residues: CASSDDRDRGRIARGEQYF. As DNA, the CDR3 is TGTGCCAGCAGCGATGACAGGGACAGGGGGCGGATAGCCCGGGGCGAGCAGTACTTC.

The CDR3 reads CASSFTGGTEAFF. The CDR3 DNA follows: TGCGCCAGCAGCTTTACAGGGGGCACTGAAGCTTTCTTT. The chain combines TRBV5-1 with TRBJ1-1, with 8 bases identical to TRBD1. The V segment lost 2 bases and the J segment 4 bases; nucleotides outside the gene matches: 1. The CDR3 runs 13 residues. Per the germline V gene, CDR1 is SGHRS and CDR2 is YFSETQ.

The V call is TRBV7-9, the J call TRBJ2-1; 7 bases line up with TRBD2. This CDR3 comprises 15 residues. Trimming cost V 6 bases and J 6 bases; bases outside gene matches: 11. In germline, CDR1 is SEHNR, CDR2 FQNEAQ (reference sequence). The chain's CDR3 is CASRRTRELTNEQFF. The CDR3 nucleotides read TGTGCCAGCAGACGGACGCGGGAGCTTACCAATGAGCAGTTCTTC.

The rearrangement links TRBV28 to TRBJ2-5; 12 nucleotides agree with TRBD1. The J call is uncertain, as TRBJ2-7 better fits the DNA end. The CDR3 extends over 16 amino acids. The germline gives CDR1 MDHEN, CDR2 SYDVKM. The CDR3 spells CASHPGPGQGADEQYF. CDR3 coding DNA: TGTGCCAGCCACCCCGGGCCGGGACAGGGGGCGGACGAGCAGTACTTC.

This sequence joins TRBV18 and TRBJ2-5; TRBD1 agrees at 8 bases. The ends lost 1 base at V and 4 bases at J; junction bases unmatched: 5. The CDR3 contains 15 residues. The V gene's germline CDR1 is KGHSH and CDR2 LQKENI. The CDR3 is CASSPRQGIGETQYF. CDR3 nucleotide sequence: TGTGCCAGCTCACCACGACAGGGGATTGGAGAGACCCAGTACTTC.

The genes are TRBV6-6 and TRBJ1-2, with unresolved D. CDR3 length: 12 residues. Germline V gene data show CDR1 as MNHNY and CDR2 as SVGAGI (reference sequence). Trimming removed 4 bases from V and 4 bases from J, with 7 bases in between. The CDR3 is CASSSRLYGYTF. CDR3 bases: TGTGCCAGCAGTTCCCGGCTCTATGGCTACACCTTC.

This rearrangement joins TRBV28 to TRBJ2-5, with TRBD1 identical over 8 bases. Germline CDR1 and CDR2: MDHEN and SYDVKM. V lost 5 bases, J lost 5 bases, and 4 bases stayed unmatched. This CDR3 contains 13 residues. The CDR3 here is CASSMTGAETQYF. The CDR3 DNA sequence: TGTGCCAGCAGTATGACAGGGGCGGAGACCCAGTACTTC.

CDR3 coding DNA: TGTGCCAGCAGTCAGCTACAGGGGGCGGATGAAAAACTGTTTTTT. Protein sequence: CASSQLQGADEKLFF. The chain couples TRBV6-6 to TRBJ1-4; 9 positions match TRBD1. The J segment lost 6 bases and the V segment lost 5 bases, leaving 7 bases of the junction unmatched. The germline V gene has CDR1 MNHNY and CDR2 SVGAGI (reference sequence). The CDR3 consists of 15 residues.

The V gene is TRBV5-1, the J gene TRBJ2-3; possibly TRBD2 for D (6 bases). The germline V gene has CDR1 SGHRS and CDR2 YFSETQ. The CDR3 covers 15 residues. Trimming took off 2 bases at V and 4 bases at J, with 14 bases between the two ends. The DNA of the CDR3 is TGCGCCAGCAGCTTAGCGGGCGGGAAGGCAGATACGCAGTATTTT. It yields the protein CASSLAGGKADTQYF.

The chain has TRBV4-3 and TRBJ2-7; 9 nucleotides line up with TRBD2. The CDR3 loop spans 13 amino acids. Germline lookup yields CDR1 LGHNA and CDR2 YSLEER. Losses at the gene ends were 0 bases for V and 9 bases for J; bases not matched to a gene: 3. CDR3 amino acids: CASSQDLAGWQYF. The CDR3 region has the DNA TGCGCCAGCAGCCAAGACCTAGCGGGGTGGCAGTACTTC.

The V call is TRBV18, the J call TRBJ2-3, with D maybe TRBD2 (7 bases). Trimming shortened V by 3 bases and J by 5 bases, and 18 bases separated the two germline ends. The CDR3 has 16 residues. The germline V gene has CDR1 KGHSH and CDR2 LQKENI. The CDR3 coding sequence is TGTGCCAGCTCACCGCCGGGGGGCACTAGGGGAGATACGCAGTATTTT. The encoded protein is CASSPPGGTRGDTQYF.

The chain joins TRBV18 to TRBJ2-5; 8 bases match TRBD1. Germline V gene data show CDR1 as KGHSH and CDR2 as LQKENI. Unmatched junction bases numbered 8, after V lost 4 bases and J lost 4 bases. The CDR3 contains 15 residues. The CDR3 loop is CASSRQGFWLETQYF. In DNA, the CDR3 is TGTGCCAGCTCACGACAGGGGTTTTGGTTAGAGACCCAGTACTTC.

Here the CDR3 reads CASSPKQGGAFEKLFF. For the CDR3, the DNA is TGTGCCAGCAGCCCCAAACAAGGGGGCGCATTTGAAAAACTGTTTTTT. The chain couples TRBV7-2 to TRBJ1-4; 7 bases align to TRBD1. Germline-derived CDR1 and CDR2 are SGHTA and FQGNSA. J gave up 7 bases and V 5 bases, and 13 bases lay outside the gene matches. The CDR3 consists of 16 residues.

In its sample, this clone was seen a few times. The V and J genes are TRBV2 and TRBJ2-2; D is ambiguous. The V gene lost 3 bases and the J gene lost 2 bases, with 10 bases spanning the gap. This CDR3 comprises 15 residues. Germline loops: CDR1 SNHLY, CDR2 FYNNEI. In nucleotides, the CDR3 is TGTGCCAGCAGTGAGGTATTGTCAAACACCGGGGAGCTGTTTTTT. Protein sequence: CASSEVLSNTGELFF.

CDR3 loop: CASSPLRGGDQPQHF. CDR3 coding DNA: TGTGCCAGTAGTCCGCTTAGGGGCGGAGATCAGCCCCAGCATTTT. The rearrangement joins TRBV19 to TRBJ1-5, with D possibly being TRBD1 (5 bases). The CDR3 is made up of 15 amino acids. The V end lost 5 bases, the J end lost 5 bases, and 16 bases lay between the germline ends. Germline values: CDR1 LNHDA, CDR2 SQIVND (reference sequence).

The CDR3 DNA reads as TGTGCCAGCAGCTTCCGAAGCGCGGCAGGGGCAGGGGAGACCCAGTACTTC. Translating gives CASSFRSAAGAGETQYF. The gene calls are TRBV11-3 and TRBJ2-5; possible D gene TRBD1, 6 bases. Germline lookup yields CDR1 SGHNT and CDR2 YENEEA. The CDR3 loop spans 17 amino acids. Trimming removed 3 bases from V and 5 bases from J, with 22 bases in between.

The J gene is TRBJ1-1, the V gene TRBV5-1; TRBD1 might be the D (5 bases). Between the trimmed V and J ends, which lost 0 bases and 1 base, there was a span of 13 bases. The CDR3 spans 16 residues. Germline V lookup: CDR1 SGHRS, CDR2 YFSETQ. The CDR3: CASSLGDGLWNTEAFF. CDR3 nucleotides: TGCGCCAGCAGCTTGGGGGACGGTCTCTGGAACACTGAAGCTTTCTTT. The entire variable domain, with the rest obtained from reference TRBV5-1 and TRBJ1-1, is as follows: KAGVTQTPRYLIKTRGQQVTLSCSPISGHRSVSWYQQTPGQGLQFLFEYFSETQRNKGNFPGRFSGRQFSNSRSEMNVSTLELGDSALYLCASSLGDGLWNTEAFFGQGTRLTVV.